These 5 T cell receptor beta chains were all obtained from the same sample, sequenced in a study of T cell changes during pregnancy in multiple sclerosis. TCRdb's copy holds only in-frame clones and misses some; the assay was immunoSEQ multiplex PCR. The table includes about 100,000 clones, approximately 94% detected once. This material consisted of peripheral blood, taken before pregnancy. Source of these receptors: a female donor with multiple sclerosis, enrolled in a pregnancy study.

The V gene is TRBV5-5, the J gene TRBJ2-7; TRBD2 aligns across 9 bases. The CDR3 contains 15 residues. Germline CDR1 reads SGHKS; CDR2 reads YYEKEE (reference sequence). The V and J ends lost 4 bases and 6 bases, in that order; junction bases with no gene match: 11. The CDR3: CASSVRLAGTSEQYF. CDR3 nucleotides: TGTGCCAGCAGCGTCAGGCTAGCGGGAACCTCCGAGCAGTACTTC.

Remarks on this clone: The sample has other DNA sequences that encode this CDR3 too. The chain employs TRBV7-2 and TRBJ2-1; no definite D call. The CDR3 is made up of 15 amino acids. The V end was cut by 0 bases, the J end by 3 bases, with 9 bases between. CDR1 is SGHTA and CDR2 is FQGNSA in the germline V gene. CDR3 sequence (DNA): TGTGCCAGCAGCTTAGCGTATGGCAGCTACAATGAGCAGTTCTTC. Residues: CASSLAYGSYNEQFF.

V and J are TRBV29-1 and TRBJ2-2; D is unresolved. Germline-derived CDR1 and CDR2 are SQVTM and ANQGSEA. The CDR3 length is 14 residues. V shed 4 bases and J shed 0 bases, with 9 bases lying between them. The CDR3 DNA is TGCAGCGTTGCTATCAGCGCGAACACCGGGGAGCTGTTTTTT. It codes for CSVAISANTGELFF.

This chain uses TRBV7-9 with TRBJ2-3; TRBD2 is a possible D gene (6 bases). The length of the CDR3 is 14 residues. Germline V gene lookup returns CDR1 SEHNR and CDR2 FQNEAQ (reference sequence). Between the trimmed V and J ends, which lost 4 bases and 6 bases, there was a span of 14 bases. The CDR3 region is CASSWGLDGDTQYF. The CDR3 DNA sequence: TGTGCCAGCAGCTGGGGACTTGACGGGGATACGCAGTATTTT. Combining the CDR3 with reference TRBV7-9 and TRBJ2-3 gives the whole variable domain DTGVSQNPRHKITKRGQNVTFRCDPISEHNRLYWYRQTLGQGPEFLTYFQNEAQLEKSRLLSDRFSAERPKGSFSTLEIQRTEQGDSAMYLCASSWGLDGDTQYFGPGTRLTVL.

The genes are TRBV30 and TRBJ1-2; 9 nucleotides align to TRBD1. Germline trimming cut 1 base from V and 8 bases from J; bases unmatched to any gene: 5. This CDR3 spans 13 amino acids. Looked up from germline, CDR1 is GTSNPN and CDR2 is SVGIG (reference sequence). The CDR3, as DNA: TGTGCCTGGAGTGGCGGACAGGGGCACGGCTACACCTTC. Residues: CAWSGGQGHGYTF. Using reference TRBV30 and TRBJ1-2 for the parts outside the CDR3, the full variable domain is SQTIHQWPATLVQPVGSPLSLECTVEGTSNPNLYWYRQAAGRGLQLLFYSVGIGQISSEVPQNLSASRPQDRQFILSSKKLLLSDSGFYLCAWSGGQGHGYTFGSGTRLTVV.